The 8 T cell receptor beta chains given below trace back to one sample, sequenced in a study of spatial heterogeneity in lung cancer. TCRdb used MiXCR to reprocess the 5' RACE reads, holding one entry per CDR3 protein. The profile shows over 4,000 distinct CDR3 sequences, 24% of them singletons. This sample's time point: sample taken at primary tumor resection. The study sequenced unsorted whole RNA from tumor, nontumor lung or frozen PBMC. This specimen was PBMCs, taken at surgery. The receptors derive from a female donor with early-stage non-small cell lung cancer.

On this clonotype: This beta chain is off target for a library built for alpha chains, so its abundance means little. The chain couples TRBV6-2 or TRBV6-3 to TRBJ2-2; D perhaps matches TRBD2 (6 bases). This CDR3 region has 15 residues. From germline, CDR1 is MNHEY and CDR2 SVGEGT. Between the trimmed V and J ends, which lost 9 bases and 3 bases, there was a span of 17 bases. The CDR3 nucleotides are TGTGCCAGTTTAGAGGCGGGACGAGACACCGGGGAGCTGTTTTTT. Translation gives CASLEAGRDTGELFF.

In regard to this clonotype: A library made for alpha chains picked up this beta chain off target, so its size means little. The gene calls are TRBV11-3 and TRBJ2-1, with 11 bases identical to TRBD2. The CDR3 has 13 amino acids. CDR1 is SGHNT and CDR2 is YENEEA in the germline V gene. The junction had 3 bases not matched to a gene; V was cut back by 5 bases and J by 9 bases. CDR3 in amino acids: CASSELAGVEQFF. CDR3 bases: TGTGCCAGCAGCGAACTAGCGGGAGTTGAGCAGTTCTTC.

Comment on this clonotype: This beta chain came through as a stray read in a library set up for alpha chains, and its size says little. The V call is TRBV28, the J call TRBJ2-4, with TRBD2 matching 13 bases. The V gene's germline CDR1 is MDHEN and CDR2 SYDVKM. V was clipped by 6 bases and J by 8 bases; unmatched bases: 4. The CDR3 length is 14 residues. DNA of the CDR3: TGTGCCAGCAGACTAGCGGGAGGGGGGGACATTCAGTACTTC. Residues: CASRLAGGGDIQYF.

This clonotype was recorded a few times. A library made for alpha chains picked up this beta chain off target, so its size means little. The chain employs TRBV27 and TRBJ2-7; D may be TRBD1 (6 bases). Germline V gene data show CDR1 as MNHEY and CDR2 as SMNVEV (reference sequence). The CDR3 runs to 14 residues. V lost 11 bases to trimming and J lost 0 bases, with 17 bases between them. The DNA of the CDR3 is TGTGCCGCACGGGCCGACAGGCGCTCCTACGAGCAGTACTTC. As protein: CAARADRRSYEQYF.

Comment on this clonotype: This beta chain slipped into a library made for alpha chains as a stray read, so its size is not meaningful. V and J are TRBV27 and TRBJ2-3, with 7 bases that match TRBD2. J gave up 2 bases and V 6 bases, and 14 bases lay outside the gene matches. Per germline, CDR1 MNHEY and CDR2 SMNVEV (reference sequence). The CDR3 consists of 17 residues. The CDR3 DNA sequence: TGTGCCAGCAGCCGTCTGGTAGCGGGCCCCCTCACAGATACGCAGTATTTT. It translates to CASSRLVAGPLTDTQYF.

This clonotype was recorded once. A library prepared for alpha chains yielded this beta chain as an off-target read; its size is of little meaning. V usage is TRBV2 and J usage is TRBJ2-3; 8 bases line up with TRBD1. V lost 7 bases to trimming and J lost 4 bases; unmatched junction nucleotides: 1. Germline V CDR1 and CDR2: SNHLY, FYNNEI. This CDR3 is built from 12 residues. CDR3 loop: CASTGGADTQYF. Here the CDR3 DNA reads TGTGCCAGCACAGGGGGCGCAGATACGCAGTATTTT.

This clonotype came up once. Since the library was made to target alpha chains, this beta chain is a stray read and its abundance is not meaningful. The chain joins TRBV4-1 to TRBJ2-1; the D is unclear. The CDR3 sequence is 12 residues long. From germline, CDR1 is MGHRA and CDR2 YSYEKL. Between the trimmed V and J ends, which lost 3 bases and 9 bases, there was a span of 9 bases. This CDR3 is CASSHPFGEQFF. The DNA of the CDR3 is TGCGCCAGCAGCCACCCCTTCGGTGAGCAGTTCTTC.

Remarks on this clonotype: This beta chain represents an off-target read in a library built for alpha chains; its size is of limited meaning. The V call is TRBV4-2, the J call TRBJ2-7; D might be TRBD1 (6 bases). The CDR3 sequence is 15 residues long. Germline V gene data show CDR1 as LGHNA and CDR2 as YNFKEQ. V lost 0 bases and J lost 5, with 14 bases in between. The DNA of the CDR3 is TGTGCCAGCAGCCAAGAGCGGTCAGGGGTACACGAGCAGTACTTC. Amino acid sequence: CASSQERSGVHEQYF.